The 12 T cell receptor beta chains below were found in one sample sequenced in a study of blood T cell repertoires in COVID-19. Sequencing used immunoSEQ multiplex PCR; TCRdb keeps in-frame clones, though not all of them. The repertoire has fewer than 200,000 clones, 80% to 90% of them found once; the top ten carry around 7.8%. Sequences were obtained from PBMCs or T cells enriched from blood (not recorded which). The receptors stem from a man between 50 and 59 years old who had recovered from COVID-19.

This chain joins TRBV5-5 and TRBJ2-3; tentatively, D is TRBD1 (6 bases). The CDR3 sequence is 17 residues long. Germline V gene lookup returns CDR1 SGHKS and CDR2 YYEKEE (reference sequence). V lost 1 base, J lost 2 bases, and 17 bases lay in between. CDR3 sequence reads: CASSLLVGTRTTDTQYF. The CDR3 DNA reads TGTGCCAGCAGCTTGCTGGTCGGGACAAGAACCACAGATACGCAGTATTTT.

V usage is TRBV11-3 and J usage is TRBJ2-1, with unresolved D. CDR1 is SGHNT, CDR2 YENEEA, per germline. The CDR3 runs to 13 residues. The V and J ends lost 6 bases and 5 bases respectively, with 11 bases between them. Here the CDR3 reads CASSLNRDNEQFF. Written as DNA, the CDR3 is TGTGCCAGCAGTTTAAATCGGGACAATGAGCAGTTCTTC.

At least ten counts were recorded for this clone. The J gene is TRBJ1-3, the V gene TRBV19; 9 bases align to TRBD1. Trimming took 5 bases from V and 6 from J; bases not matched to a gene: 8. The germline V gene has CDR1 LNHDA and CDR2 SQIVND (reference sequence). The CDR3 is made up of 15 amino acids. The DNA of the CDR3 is TGTGCCAGTAGTGACCCCGGGACAGGGAAAAACACCATATATTTT. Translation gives CASSDPGTGKNTIYF. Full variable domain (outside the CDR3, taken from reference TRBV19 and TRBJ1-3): DGGITQSPKYLFRKEGQNVTLSCEQNLNHDAMYWYRQDPGQGLRLIYYSQIVNDFQKGDIAEGYSVSREKKESFPLTVTSAQKNPTAFYLCASSDPGTGKNTIYFGEGSWLTVV.

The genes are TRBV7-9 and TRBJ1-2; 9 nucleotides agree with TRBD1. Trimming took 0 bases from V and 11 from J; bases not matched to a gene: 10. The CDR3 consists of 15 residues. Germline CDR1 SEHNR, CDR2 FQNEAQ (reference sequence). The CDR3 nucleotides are TGTGCCAGCAGCTTAGCCGTGTGGGACAGGGTGCGATACACCTTC. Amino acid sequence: CASSLAVWDRVRYTF.

CDR3 loop: CASSLFRDRGLHEQYF. The DNA for the CDR3 is TGTGCCAGCTCATTATTCCGGGACAGGGGTCTCCACGAGCAGTACTTC. The J gene is TRBJ2-7, the V gene TRBV18; 10 bases are shared with TRBD1. This CDR3 region has 16 residues. Germline V CDR1 and CDR2: KGHSH, LQKENI. Losses at the gene ends were 5 bases for V and 5 bases for J; bases not matched to a gene: 12. Full variable domain (rest looked up from reference TRBV18 and TRBJ2-7): NAGVMQNPRHLVRRRGQEARLRCSPMKGHSHVYWYRQLPEEGLKFMVYLQKENIIDESGMPKERFSAEFPKEGPSILRIQQVVRGDSAAYFCASSLFRDRGLHEQYFGPGTRLTVT.

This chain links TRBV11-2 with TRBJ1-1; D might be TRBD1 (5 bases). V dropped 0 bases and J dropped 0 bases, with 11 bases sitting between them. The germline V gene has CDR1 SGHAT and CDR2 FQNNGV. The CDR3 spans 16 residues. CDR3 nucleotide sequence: TGTGCCAGCAGCTTAGATGGGGGGTCCCTGAACACTGAAGCTTTCTTT. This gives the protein CASSLDGGSLNTEAFF.

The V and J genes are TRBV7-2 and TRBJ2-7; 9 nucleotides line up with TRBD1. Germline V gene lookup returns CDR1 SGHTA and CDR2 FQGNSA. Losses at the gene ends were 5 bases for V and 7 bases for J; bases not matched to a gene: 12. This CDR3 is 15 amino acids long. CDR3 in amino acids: CASSKSGTGPPEQYF. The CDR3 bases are TGTGCCAGCAGCAAATCCGGGACAGGGCCCCCGGAGCAGTACTTC.

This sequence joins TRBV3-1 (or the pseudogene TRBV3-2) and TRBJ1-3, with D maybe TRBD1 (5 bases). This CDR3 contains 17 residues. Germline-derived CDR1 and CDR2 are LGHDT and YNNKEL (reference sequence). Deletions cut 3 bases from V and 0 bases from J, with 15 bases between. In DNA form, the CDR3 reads TGTGCCAGCAGCCAGCTCCGACAGTCCCTCTCTGGAAACACCATATATTTT. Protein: CASSQLRQSLSGNTIYF.

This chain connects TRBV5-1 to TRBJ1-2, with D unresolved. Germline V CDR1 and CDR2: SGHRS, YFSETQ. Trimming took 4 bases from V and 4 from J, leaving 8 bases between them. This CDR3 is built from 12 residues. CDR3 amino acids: CASSIDTYGYTF. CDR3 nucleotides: TGCGCCAGCAGCATCGACACCTATGGCTACACCTTC.

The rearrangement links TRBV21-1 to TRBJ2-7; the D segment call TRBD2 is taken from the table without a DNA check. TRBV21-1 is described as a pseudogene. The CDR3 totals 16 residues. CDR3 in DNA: TGTGCCAGCAGCAAAGTCCAGGACTATCGGATCTACGAGCAGTACTTC. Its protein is CASSKVQDYRIYEQYF.

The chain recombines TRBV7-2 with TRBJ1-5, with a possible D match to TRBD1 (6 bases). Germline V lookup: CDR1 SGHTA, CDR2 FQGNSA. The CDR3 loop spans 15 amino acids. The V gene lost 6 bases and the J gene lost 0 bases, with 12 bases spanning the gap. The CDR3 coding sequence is TGTGCCAGCAGTTCGCAGGGGTATAGCAATCAGCCCCAGCATTTT. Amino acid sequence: CASSSQGYSNQPQHF.

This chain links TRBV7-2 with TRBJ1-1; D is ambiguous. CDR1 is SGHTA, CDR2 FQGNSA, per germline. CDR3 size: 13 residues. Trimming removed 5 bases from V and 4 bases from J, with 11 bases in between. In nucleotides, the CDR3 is TGTGCCAGCAGCAGACACAGTGCCACTGAAGCTTTCTTT. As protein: CASSRHSATEAFF.